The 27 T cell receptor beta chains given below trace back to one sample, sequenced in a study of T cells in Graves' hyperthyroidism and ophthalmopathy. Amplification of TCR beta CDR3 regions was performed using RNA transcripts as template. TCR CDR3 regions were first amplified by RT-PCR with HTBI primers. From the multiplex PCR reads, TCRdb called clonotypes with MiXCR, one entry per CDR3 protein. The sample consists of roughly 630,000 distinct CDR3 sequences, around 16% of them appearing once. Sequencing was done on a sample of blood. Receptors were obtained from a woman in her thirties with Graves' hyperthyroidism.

This CDR3 reads CASRRGGGGNQPQHF. The CDR3 nucleotides are TGTGCCAGCAGGAGGGGGGGAGGGGGCAATCAGCCCCAGCATTTT. The V gene is TRBV27, the J gene TRBJ1-5; D possibly corresponds to TRBD1 (6 bases). The CDR3 loop spans 15 amino acids. Germline CDR1 and CDR2: MNHEY and SMNVEV (reference sequence). Trimming took 6 bases from V and 2 from J, leaving 14 bases between them.

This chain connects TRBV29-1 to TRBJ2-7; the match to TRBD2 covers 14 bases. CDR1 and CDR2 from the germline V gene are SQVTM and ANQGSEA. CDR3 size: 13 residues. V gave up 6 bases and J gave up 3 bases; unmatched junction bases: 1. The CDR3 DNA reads TGCAGCGTCGGGACTAGCGGGGGCTACGAGCAGTACTTC. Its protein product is CSVGTSGGYEQYF.

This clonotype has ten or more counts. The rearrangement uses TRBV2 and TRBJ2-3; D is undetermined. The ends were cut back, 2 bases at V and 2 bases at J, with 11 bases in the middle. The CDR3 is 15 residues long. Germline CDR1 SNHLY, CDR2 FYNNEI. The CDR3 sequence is CASSEQAVSTDTQYF. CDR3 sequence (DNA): TGTGCCAGCAGTGAACAGGCGGTTTCCACAGATACGCAGTATTTT. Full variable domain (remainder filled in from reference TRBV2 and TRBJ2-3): EPEVTQTPSHQVTQMGQEVILRCVPISNHLYFYWYRQILGQKVEFLVSFYNNEISEKSEIFDDQFSVERPDGSNFTLKIRSTKLEDSAMYFCASSEQAVSTDTQYFGPGTRLTVL.

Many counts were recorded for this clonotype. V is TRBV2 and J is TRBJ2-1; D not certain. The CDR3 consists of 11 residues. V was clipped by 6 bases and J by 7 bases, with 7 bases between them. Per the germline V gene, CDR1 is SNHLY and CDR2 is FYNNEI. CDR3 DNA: TGTGCCAGCAGAGGCTTGAATGAGCAGTTCTTC. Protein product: CASRGLNEQFF.

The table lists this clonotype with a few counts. The CDR3 DNA is TGTGCCATCAGTGAGAGGGGAAACGAGGGAGGCTTTGAGCAGTTCTTC. Translated: CAISERGNEGGFEQFF. The chain joins TRBV10-3 to TRBJ2-1, with TRBD2 as a possible D gene (6 bases). The V gene lost 2 bases and the J gene lost 9 bases, with 20 bases spanning the gap. CDR1 is ENHRY, CDR2 SYGVKD, per germline. The CDR3 sequence is 16 residues long.

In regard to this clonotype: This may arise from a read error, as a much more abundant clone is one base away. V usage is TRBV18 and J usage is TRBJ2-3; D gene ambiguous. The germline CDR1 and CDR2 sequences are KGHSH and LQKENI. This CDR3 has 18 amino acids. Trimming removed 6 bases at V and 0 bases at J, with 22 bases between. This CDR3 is CASSGSVETSPSTDTQYF. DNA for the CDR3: TGTGCCAGCTCCGGTTCGGTGGAAACCTCCCCTAGCACAGATACGCAGTATTTT.

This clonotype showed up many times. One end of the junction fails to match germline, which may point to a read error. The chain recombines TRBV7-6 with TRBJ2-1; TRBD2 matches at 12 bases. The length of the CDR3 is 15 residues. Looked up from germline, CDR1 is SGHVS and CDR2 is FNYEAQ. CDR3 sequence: CASSPTSGSYNGQFF. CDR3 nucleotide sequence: TGTGCCAGCAGCCCGACTAGCGGGAGTTACAATGGGCAGTTCTTC.

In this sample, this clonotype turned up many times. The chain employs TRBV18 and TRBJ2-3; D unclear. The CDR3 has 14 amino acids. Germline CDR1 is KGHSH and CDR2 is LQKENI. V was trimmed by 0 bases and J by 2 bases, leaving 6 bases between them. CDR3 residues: CASSPPTFTDTQYF. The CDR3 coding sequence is TGTGCCAGCTCACCACCGACCTTCACAGATACGCAGTATTTT.

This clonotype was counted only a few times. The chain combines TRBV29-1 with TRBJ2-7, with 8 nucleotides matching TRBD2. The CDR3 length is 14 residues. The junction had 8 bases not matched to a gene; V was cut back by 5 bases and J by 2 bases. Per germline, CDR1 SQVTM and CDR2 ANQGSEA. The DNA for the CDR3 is TGCAGCGTTAGGTCCGGGAGGGGGGCCTACGAGCAGTACTTC. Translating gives CSVRSGRGAYEQYF.

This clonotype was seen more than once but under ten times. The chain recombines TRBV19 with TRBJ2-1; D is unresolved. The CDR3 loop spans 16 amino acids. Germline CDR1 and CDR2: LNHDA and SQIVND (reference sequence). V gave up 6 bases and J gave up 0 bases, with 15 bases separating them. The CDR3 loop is CASRPSGRGSYNEQFF. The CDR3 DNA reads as TGTGCCAGTAGACCCTCCGGAAGAGGCTCCTACAATGAGCAGTTCTTC.

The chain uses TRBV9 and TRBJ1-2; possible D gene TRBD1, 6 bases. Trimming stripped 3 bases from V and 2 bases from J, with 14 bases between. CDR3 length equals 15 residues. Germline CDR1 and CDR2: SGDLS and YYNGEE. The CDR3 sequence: CASSATGNPNYGYTF. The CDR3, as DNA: TGTGCCAGCAGCGCTACAGGGAATCCAAACTATGGCTACACCTTC.

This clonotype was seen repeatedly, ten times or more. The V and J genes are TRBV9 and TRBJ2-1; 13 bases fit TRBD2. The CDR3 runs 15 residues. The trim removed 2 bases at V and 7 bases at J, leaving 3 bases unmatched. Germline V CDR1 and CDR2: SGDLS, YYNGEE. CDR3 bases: TGTGCCAGCAGCGTTGGACTAGCGGGAGTAAATGAGCAGTTCTTC. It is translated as CASSVGLAGVNEQFF.

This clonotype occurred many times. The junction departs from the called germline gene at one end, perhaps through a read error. The CDR3 DNA follows: TGTGCCAGCAGTCCACCCCGGGACAGCGGAAGAGAGGCCCAGTACTTC. Its translation is CASSPPRDSGREAQYF. The chain has TRBV28 and TRBJ2-5; TRBD1 matches 7 bases. CDR3 length: 16 residues. Germline V CDR1 and CDR2: MDHEN, SYDVKM.

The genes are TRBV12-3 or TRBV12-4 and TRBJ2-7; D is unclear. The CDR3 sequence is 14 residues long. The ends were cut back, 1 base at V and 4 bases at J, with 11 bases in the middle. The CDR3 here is CASSLVFGIYEQYF. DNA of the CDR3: TGTGCCAGCAGTTTAGTTTTCGGTATTTACGAGCAGTACTTC.

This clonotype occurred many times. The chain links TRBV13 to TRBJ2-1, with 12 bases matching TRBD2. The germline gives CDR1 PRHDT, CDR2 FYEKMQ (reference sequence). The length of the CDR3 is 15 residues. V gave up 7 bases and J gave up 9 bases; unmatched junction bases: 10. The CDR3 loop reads CASKTTSGSPSEQFF. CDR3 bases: TGTGCCAGCAAAACGACTAGCGGGAGCCCCAGTGAGCAGTTCTTC.

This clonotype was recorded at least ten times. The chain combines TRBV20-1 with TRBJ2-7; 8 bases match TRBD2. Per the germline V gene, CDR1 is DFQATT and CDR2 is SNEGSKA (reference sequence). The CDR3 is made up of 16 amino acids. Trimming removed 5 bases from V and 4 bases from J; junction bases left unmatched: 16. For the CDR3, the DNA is TGCAGTGCTCTCGACCCCCTTAGCGGGAAGGTTTACGAGCAGTACTTC. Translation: CSALDPLSGKVYEQYF.

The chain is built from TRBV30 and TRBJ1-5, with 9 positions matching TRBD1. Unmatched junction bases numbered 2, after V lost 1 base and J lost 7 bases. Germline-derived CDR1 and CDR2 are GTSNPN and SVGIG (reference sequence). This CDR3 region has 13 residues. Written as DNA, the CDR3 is TGTGCCTGGAGTGGGACAGGGGACCAGCCCCAGCATTTT. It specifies CAWSGTGDQPQHF.

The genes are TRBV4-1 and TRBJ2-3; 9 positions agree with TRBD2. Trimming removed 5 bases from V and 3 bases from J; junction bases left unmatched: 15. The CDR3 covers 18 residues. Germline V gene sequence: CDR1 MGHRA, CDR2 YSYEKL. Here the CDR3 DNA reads TGCGCCAGCAGCTCGGAGGGGACTAGCTTCGAGTTTACAGATACGCAGTATTTT. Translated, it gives CASSSEGTSFEFTDTQYF.

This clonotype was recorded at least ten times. CDR3 in DNA: TGTGCCAGCAGTTTTGCGGGGCAGACGAATGAAAAACTGTTTTTT. Amino acid sequence: CASSFAGQTNEKLFF. The V and J genes are TRBV28 and TRBJ1-4, with D tentatively TRBD1 (5 bases). Germline CDR1 is MDHEN and CDR2 is SYDVKM. CDR3 size: 15 residues. Trimming removed 3 bases from V and 5 bases from J, with 13 bases in between.

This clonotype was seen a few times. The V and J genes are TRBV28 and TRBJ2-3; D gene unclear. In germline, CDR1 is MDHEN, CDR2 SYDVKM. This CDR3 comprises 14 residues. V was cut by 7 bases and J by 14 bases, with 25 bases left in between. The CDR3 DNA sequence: TGTGCCAGCACCAGGTCTTCAGCGTCTGTGGTTCGGTATTTT. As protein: CASTRSSASVVRYF. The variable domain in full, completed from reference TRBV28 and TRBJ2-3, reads DVKVTQSSRYLVKRTGEKVFLECVQDMDHENMFWYRQDPGLGLRLIYFSYDVKMKEKGDIPEGYSVSREKKERFSLILESASTNQTSMYLCASTRSSASVVRYFGPGTRLTVL.

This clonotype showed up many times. The CDR3: CASIVSTGGRLAEKNNEQFF. The DNA of the CDR3 is TGTGCCAGCATCGTCAGTACAGGGGGTCGTCTAGCGGAGAAAAACAATGAGCAGTTCTTC. This chain connects TRBV2 to TRBJ2-1, with a possible D match to TRBD1 (8 bases). V shed 7 bases and J shed 5 bases, with 33 bases lying between them. Germline V gene lookup returns CDR1 SNHLY and CDR2 FYNNEI. This CDR3 has 20 residues. The entire variable domain, with the rest obtained from reference TRBV2 and TRBJ2-1, is as follows: EPEVTQTPSHQVTQMGQEVILRCVPISNHLYFYWYRQILGQKVEFLVSFYNNEISEKSEIFDDQFSVERPDGSNFTLKIRSTKLEDSAMYFCASIVSTGGRLAEKNNEQFFGPGTRLTVL.

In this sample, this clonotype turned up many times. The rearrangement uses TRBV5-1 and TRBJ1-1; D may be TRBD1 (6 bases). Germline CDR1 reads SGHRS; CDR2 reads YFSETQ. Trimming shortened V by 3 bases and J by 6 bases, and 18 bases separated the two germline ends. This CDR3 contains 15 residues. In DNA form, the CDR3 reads TGCGCCAGCAGCTCGATCCCGGGGGCGCGGGCTGAAGCTTTCTTT. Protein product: CASSSIPGARAEAFF. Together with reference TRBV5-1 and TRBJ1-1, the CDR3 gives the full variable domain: KAGVTQTPRYLIKTRGQQVTLSCSPISGHRSVSWYQQTPGQGLQFLFEYFSETQRNKGNFPGRFSGRQFSNSRSEMNVSTLELGDSALYLCASSSIPGARAEAFFGQGTRLTVV.

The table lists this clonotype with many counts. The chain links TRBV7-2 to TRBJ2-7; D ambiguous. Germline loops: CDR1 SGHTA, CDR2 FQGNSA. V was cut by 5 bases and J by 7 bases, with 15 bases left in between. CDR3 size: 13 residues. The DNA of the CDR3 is TGTGCCAGCAGCCTAGATCTAGTACGGGAGCAGTACTTC. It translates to CASSLDLVREQYF.

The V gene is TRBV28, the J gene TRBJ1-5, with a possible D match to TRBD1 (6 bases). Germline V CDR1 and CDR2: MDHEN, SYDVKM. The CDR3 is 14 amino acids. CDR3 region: CACRDTISNQPQHF. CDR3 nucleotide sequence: TGTGCTTGCCGGGACACTATTAGCAATCAGCCCCAGCATTTT. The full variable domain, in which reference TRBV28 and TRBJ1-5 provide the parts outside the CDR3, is DVKVTQSSRYLVKRTGEKVFLECVQDMDHENMFWYRQDPGLGLRLIYFSYDVKMKEKGDIPEGYSVSREKKERFSLILESASTNQTSMYLCACRDTISNQPQHFGDGTRLSIL.

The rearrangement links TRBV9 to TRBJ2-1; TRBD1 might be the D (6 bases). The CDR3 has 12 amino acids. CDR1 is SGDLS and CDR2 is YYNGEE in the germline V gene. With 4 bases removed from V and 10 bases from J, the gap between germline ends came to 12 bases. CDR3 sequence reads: CASSITGYEQFF. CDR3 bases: TGTGCCAGCAGCATAACAGGGTACGAGCAGTTCTTC.

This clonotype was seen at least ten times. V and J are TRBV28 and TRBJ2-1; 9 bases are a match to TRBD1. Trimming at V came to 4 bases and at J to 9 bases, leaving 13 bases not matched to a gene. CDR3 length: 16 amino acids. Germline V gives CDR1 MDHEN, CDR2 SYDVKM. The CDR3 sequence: CASSSMGMTGGGEQFF. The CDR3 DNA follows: TGTGCCAGCAGTTCCATGGGGATGACAGGGGGTGGTGAGCAGTTCTTC.

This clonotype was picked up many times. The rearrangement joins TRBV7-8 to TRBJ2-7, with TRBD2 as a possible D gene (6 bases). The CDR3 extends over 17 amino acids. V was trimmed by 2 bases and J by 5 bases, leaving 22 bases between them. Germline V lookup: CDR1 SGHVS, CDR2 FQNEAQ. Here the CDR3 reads CASSLWGRGTTSHEQYF. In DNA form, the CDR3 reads TGTGCCAGCAGCTTATGGGGTCGGGGCACGACTAGTCACGAGCAGTACTTC.